The clone carrying this T cell receptor (beta chain) was seen only once. The CDR3 loop spans 17 amino acids. In germline, CDR1 is SGHTA, CDR2 FQGNSA. The V gene end was trimmed by 5 bases and the J gene end by 5 bases; junction bases not matched to a gene: 14. This record comes from a study of blood T cell repertoires in COVID-19. In the study overall: Both acute and convalescent COVID-19 samples were obtained from the United States, Italy and Spain. The cDNA or gDNA used as material had been derived from T cells, B-cell-depleted T cells, or PBMCs.

Authors' methods: The assay estimated nucleated cells by amplifying reference gene primers. TCRdb's copy holds only in-frame clones and misses some; the assay was immunoSEQ multiplex PCR. That table is the source of V, J and clone size, and D and trimming were worked out from the DNA. The sample includes about 250,000 clones, approximately 89% of them seen just once. This receptor was obtained from a woman between 40 and 50 years old who had recovered from COVID-19. The sequenced material came from peripheral blood. The J gene is TRBJ2-1, the V gene TRBV7-2; TRBD2 matches 8 bases. CDR3 nucleotide sequence: TGTGCCAGCAGCCTCGAGAAGGGGTTAGCGGGAAACAATGAGCAGTTCTTC. Protein product: CASSLEKGLAGNNEQFF.